This T cell receptor (beta chain) comes out of a study of T cells in Graves' hyperthyroidism and ophthalmopathy. RNA transcripts served as the template for amplifying TCR beta CDR3 regions. TCR CDR3 regions were first amplified by RT-PCR with HTBI primers. One entry per CDR3 protein, called by TCRdb with MiXCR from the multiplex PCR reads. This sample has roughly 200,000 distinct CDR3 sequences, with around 16% found just once. At least ten counts were recorded for this clonotype. This CDR3 has 11 residues. Trimming shortened V by 6 bases and J by 4 bases, and 9 bases separated the two germline ends. CDR1 DFQATT and CDR2 SNEGSKA come from the germline V gene (reference sequence). Uncontrolled infection, other autoimmune disease, pregnancy or lactation disqualified patients from enrolment. Using more than 7.5 ml of fresh peripheral blood, PBMCs were prepared.

The source material was blood. The TCR comes from a man in his forties or fifties with Graves' hyperthyroidism. This chain joins TRBV20-1 and TRBJ1-1; D gene unclear. The CDR3 region has the DNA TGCAGTGCCCAGAGGAGCACTGAAGCTTTCTTT. Its protein product is CSAQRSTEAFF.